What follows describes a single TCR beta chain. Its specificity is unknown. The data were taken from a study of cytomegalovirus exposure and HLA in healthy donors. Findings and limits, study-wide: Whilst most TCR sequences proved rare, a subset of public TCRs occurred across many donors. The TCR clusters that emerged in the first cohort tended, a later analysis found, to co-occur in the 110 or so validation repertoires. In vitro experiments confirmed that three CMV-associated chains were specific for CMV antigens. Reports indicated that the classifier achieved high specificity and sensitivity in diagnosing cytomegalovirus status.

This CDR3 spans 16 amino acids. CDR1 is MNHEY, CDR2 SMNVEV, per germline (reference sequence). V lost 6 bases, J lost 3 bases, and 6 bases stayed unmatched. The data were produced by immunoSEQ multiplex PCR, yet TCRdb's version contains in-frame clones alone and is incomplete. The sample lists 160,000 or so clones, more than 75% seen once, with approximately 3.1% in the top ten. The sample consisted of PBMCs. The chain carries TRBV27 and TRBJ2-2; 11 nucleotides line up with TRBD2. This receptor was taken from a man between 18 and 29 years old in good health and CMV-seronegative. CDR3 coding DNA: TGTGCCAGCAGGGGGGGACTAGCGGTTTACACCGGGGAGCTGTTTTTT. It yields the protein CASRGGLAVYTGELFF.